This T cell receptor (beta chain) was found in a study of monozygotic twins with inflammatory bowel disease. Regarding the study as a whole: No single strong signal or clonotype associated with IBD was supported.

TCRdb processed the 5' RACE reads again and assigns one entry to each CDR3 protein, with no DNA. The sample totals 350,000 to 500,000 distinct CDR3 sequences. For this clonotype: Its target is not known.

This CDR3 is 14 amino acids long. The TCR comes from a human donor with ulcerative colitis or Crohn's disease, or a healthy co-twin of an affected twin (not recorded which). This chain uses TRBV12-3 or TRBV12-4 with TRBJ1-1; TCRdb calls TRBD1, which cannot be checked without DNA. The sequencing input was blood. CDR3 sequence: CASSRQGMNTEAFF.